This entry describes one T cell receptor beta chain. What it binds is not known. The unexposed donors gave CD4+ T cells in about 2010-2019, prior to COVID-19. Naive and memory CD4+ T cells came from enriched cryopreserved PBMCs. The V and J ends lost 2 bases and 4 bases respectively, with 6 bases between them. The CDR3 sequence is 13 residues long. Germline V lookup: CDR1 SGHTA, CDR2 FQGTGA. The sample is drawn from a study of CD4 T cells in relation to SARS-CoV-2 and coronaviruses. Findings of the study overall: Crossreactive clones expanded significantly less to SARS-CoV-2 than monoreactive clones.

Libraries were prepared by immunoSEQ multiplex PCR; TCRdb keeps only in-frame clonotypes and omits some of them. Seen here are under 65,000 clones, around 86% observed once, and the top ten hold roughly 1.5%. Specimen: memory CD4+ T cells from PBMCs. This sequence originates from a human donor in good health. V gene TRBV7-3 combines with J gene TRBJ1-5, with a possible D match to TRBD1 (6 bases). Here the CDR3 DNA reads TGTGCCAGCAGCTTACAGGGGAATCAGCCCCAGCATTTT. Protein sequence: CASSLQGNQPQHF. The variable domain in full, with the rest retrieved from reference TRBV7-3 and TRBJ1-5, is GAGVSQTPSNKVTEKGKYVELRCDPISGHTALYWYRQSLGQGPEFLIYFQGTGAADDSGLPNDRFFAVRPEGSVSTLKIQRTERGDSAVYLCASSLQGNQPQHFGDGTRLSIL.